The clone carrying this T cell receptor (beta chain) appeared once. Its antigen is unidentified. TCRdb reanalysed the reads using MiXCR and keeps one entry per CDR3 protein. The profile covers approximately 70,000 distinct CDR3 sequences, with 20% to 25% appearing a single time and around 77% taken by the ten largest. The sample is drawn from a study of T cell repertoires in cytomegalovirus infection. Whole-study context: TCR beta signatures that were public indicated CMV infection and matching HLA type.

Germline V lookup: CDR1 MNHEY, CDR2 SVGEGT. This CDR3 has 16 residues. With 2 bases removed from V and 2 bases from J, the gap between germline ends came to 16 bases. Sequenced: PBMCs, sequenced either directly or after in vitro stimulation (not recorded which). The TCR originated in a human donor in good health (CMV status not recorded). Some clones in this sample may be carry-over from other donors' samples. This chain connects TRBV6-2 or TRBV6-3 to TRBJ2-7; TRBD1 or TRBD2 may be the D gene (7 bases each). CDR3 residues: CASSYSGTVWTYEQYF. DNA of the CDR3: TGTGCCAGCAGTTACAGCGGGACAGTCTGGACCTACGAGCAGTACTTC.